The clone carrying this T cell receptor (beta chain) was recorded many times. Its antigen is unknown. This record belongs to a study of CD8 T cells in ankylosing spondylitis. Study-wide results and limits: The study identified a TCR beta motif of 7 or 8 highly homologous variants that appeared characteristic of ankylosing spondylitis blood. Disease-linked clones bore a CD8+ phenotype, appearing relatively rarely in peripheral blood.

Researchers built TCR beta libraries using quantitative 5'-RACE with molecular barcodes. TCRdb re-called the 5' RACE reads through MiXCR, storing one row per CDR3 protein. The sample lists tens of thousands of distinct CDR3 sequences; roughly 9% were seen once. V was shortened by 3 bases and J by 2 bases, with 12 bases between the two germline ends. Germline CDR1 reads MDHEN; CDR2 reads SYDVKM. CDR3 length: 15 residues. The sequencing input was blood, either unsorted or a sorted T cell fraction (not recorded which). This clonotype was sampled from a male donor with ankylosing spondylitis. The rearrangement uses TRBV28 and TRBJ2-3; no definite D call. The CDR3 nucleotides read TGTGCCAGCAGTTTGGGTCAGACGAACACAGATACGCAGTATTTT. Translating gives CASSLGQTNTDTQYF.